This T cell receptor beta chain comes out of a study of blood T cells in healthy people across ages. This CDR3 is 12 amino acids long. Trimming stripped 6 bases from V and 6 bases from J, with 15 bases between. From germline, CDR1 is DFQATT and CDR2 SNEGSKA (reference sequence). A second about 6 to 11 cycle PCR used barcoded and J-beta primers. Each cDNA molecule was tagged by a template-switch adaptor that had 12 random nucleotides. Using its own MiXCR run on the 5' RACE reads, TCRdb lists one record per CDR3 protein. The sample has 2 million or so distinct CDR3 sequences, approximately 50% seen once. A few counts support this clonotype.

The clonotype was recovered from a woman in her thirties or forties in good health. The rearrangement links TRBV20-1 to TRBJ2-7, with D possibly being TRBD1 (6 bases). The material sequenced was blood. This CDR3 is CSAVTGTSEQYF. The CDR3 DNA reads as TGCAGTGCCGTGACAGGAACCTCCGAGCAGTACTTC.